The present T cell receptor beta chain was sequenced within a study of cytomegalovirus exposure and HLA in healthy donors. V was pared by 7 bases and J by 3 bases, with 2 bases of the junction left unmatched. Germline V lookup: CDR1 SNHLY, CDR2 FYNNEI. There are 12 residues in the CDR3. This clone appeared a few times. The assay was immunoSEQ multiplex PCR, and TCRdb's table has in-frame clones only and misses some. The sample lists more than 250,000 clones, around 90% occurring once. The sequenced material came from PBMCs. The V call is TRBV2, the J call TRBJ2-5; 7 bases agree with TRBD1. The sequence came from a woman in her thirties in good health and CMV-seropositive. CDR3 amino acids: CASIGTEETQYF. DNA of the CDR3: TGTGCCAGCATTGGGACAGAAGAGACCCAGTACTTC.